This T cell receptor (beta chain) was recorded in a study of blood T cells in healthy people across ages. This CDR3 is built from 14 residues. Trimming cost V 0 bases and J 7 bases, with 10 bases left between them. CDR1 is SQVTM, CDR2 ANQGSEA, per germline. A sample-barcoded 5' primer and a J-beta primer mix were used in a second PCR of roughly 7 to 12 cycles. TCRdb used MiXCR to reprocess the 5' RACE reads, holding one entry per CDR3 protein. The sample lists fewer than 1.5 million distinct CDR3 sequences, 42% occurring once. This receptor was taken from a woman between 18 and 29 years old in good health. The sample was blood. J is TRBJ1-6 and V is TRBV29-1, with a tentative D call TRBD1 (5 bases). The DNA for the CDR3 is TGCAGCGTTGAAGACCCAGGGCGCAATTCACCCCTCCACTTT. The encoded protein is CSVEDPGRNSPLHF.